A selection of T cell receptor beta chains follows, all from one sample in a study of T cell responses to AZD1222 COVID-19 vaccine. Profiling relied on immunoSEQ multiplex PCR, and the TCRdb table lists in-frame clones only, not all of them. The repertoire includes under 200,000 clones, approximately 90% of them detected once, and nearly 1% sits in the top ten. The input for sequencing was peripheral blood, taken on day 0 of AZD1222 vaccination. The source of these receptors is an adult in good health. The CDR3 runs from the conserved cysteine through the conserved F or W. D genes are given only for firm matches.

J gene,V gene,D gene,CDR3 protein
TRBJ1-1,TRBV7-2,.,CASNPHSTTNTEAFF
TRBJ2-3,TRBV7-8,TRBD2,CASRTSGHGTDTQYF
TRBJ2-7,TRBV27,.,CASSFLPGTHEQYF
TRBJ1-2,TRBV19,TRBD1,CASSIARTGLYGYTF
TRBJ2-7,TRBV27,TRBD1,CASSLTTGGYEQYF
TRBJ2-3,TRBV25-1,.,CASSEPNTDTQYF
TRBJ2-7,TRBV15,TRBD1,CATSTGTGGFYEQYF
TRBJ1-2,TRBV5-1,.,CASTPNSANYGYTF
TRBJ2-2,TRBV9,TRBD1,CASSAWDRAAVTGELFF
TRBJ2-1,TRBV7-9,.,CASTLGTSYNEQFF
TRBJ1-6,TRBV9,TRBD1,CASSASQGANSPLHF
TRBJ2-1,TRBV7-3,TRBD2,CASSLSPGTSGRAGEQFF
TRBJ1-2,TRBV6-5,.,CATAVEGTHGYTF
TRBJ2-3,TRBV3-1/TRBV3-2,TRBD2,CASSLNLLAGGTDTQYF
TRBJ1-1,TRBV19,.,CASSIERGSTEAFF
TRBJ1-2,TRBV5-1,TRBD1,CASSEGQGAFGYTF
TRBJ1-2,TRBV5-6,.,CASSLAVTSYGYTF
TRBJ2-7,TRBV28,.,CASSRGQSYEQYF
TRBJ2-7,TRBV20-1,.,CSARGGYEQYF
TRBJ2-2,TRBV9,.,CASSVASDPTNTGELFF
TRBJ2-7,TRBV2,.,CASSGRSSYEQYF
TRBJ2-1,TRBV5-1,.,CASSEVRGPGFDEQFF
TRBJ2-1,TRBV11-1,.,CASSLRPDRWGWEQFF
TRBJ1-1,TRBV28,.,CASSPRTRANTEAFF
TRBJ1-1,TRBV20-1,.,CSASRADEAFF
TRBJ2-2,TRBV5-8,.,CASSSRTGELFF
TRBJ1-1,TRBV2,.,CASSESEIGAFF
TRBJ1-2,TRBV18,.,CASSPWTENYGYTF
TRBJ2-7,TRBV27,TRBD2,CASSQLAGEGLREQYF